This entry lists 31 T cell receptor beta chains sequenced from one sample in a study of early T cells in non-severe SARS-CoV-2 infection. TCRdb redid the calling of the 5' RACE reads with MiXCR, one entry per CDR3 protein. Found here are about 48,000 distinct CDR3 sequences, 6.2% of them singletons; the top ten hold around 6.9%. The specimen was whole blood, collected at baseline. The receptors were sampled from an adult who was a healthcare worker with PCR-confirmed SARS-CoV-2 infection or an uninfected control (not recorded which).

This clonotype has at least ten counts. V gene TRBV19 combines with J gene TRBJ1-5; 7 nucleotides line up with TRBD1. The germline gives CDR1 LNHDA, CDR2 SQIVND (reference sequence). The CDR3 totals 14 residues. With 8 bases clipped from V and 4 bases from J, the junction kept 8 bases outside the gene matches. The CDR3 nucleotides are TGTGCCAGTCGAGGGACAGCCCGAAATCAGCCCCAGCATTTT. Translated, it gives CASRGTARNQPQHF.

This clonotype appeared a few times. The chain couples TRBV11-2 to TRBJ2-5; 11 nucleotides agree with TRBD2. Germline CDR1 and CDR2: SGHAT and FQNNGV. The CDR3 is 16 residues long. The junction had 7 bases not matched to a gene; V was cut back by 5 bases and J by 2 bases. The CDR3 sequence: CASSLGGTSGQETQYF. DNA for the CDR3: TGTGCCAGCAGCCTGGGGGGGACTAGCGGACAAGAGACCCAGTACTTC.

This clonotype was detected a few times. This chain uses TRBV20-1 with TRBJ2-1, with D possibly being TRBD2 (5 bases). This CDR3 contains 14 residues. Germline V gene sequence: CDR1 DFQATT, CDR2 SNEGSKA (reference sequence). V was clipped by 3 bases and J by 7 bases, with 16 bases between them. In nucleotides, the CDR3 is TGCAGTGCTAGCCCGTCACTACTAGTTAATGAGCAGTTCTTC. This codes for CSASPSLLVNEQFF.

On this clonotype itself: A read error may produce the germline difference seen at one junction end. The V and J genes are TRBV7-3 and TRBJ2-7; no firm D call. The CDR3 runs 15 residues. Germline V gene sequence: CDR1 SGHTA, CDR2 FQGTGA. CDR3 sequence reads: CASSLFGGSSYEQYF. The CDR3 nucleotides read TGTGCCAGCAGCTTATTCGGCGGAAGCTCCTACGAACAGTACTTC.

This clonotype was seen ten or more times. This chain links TRBV6-6 with TRBJ2-7; 10 bases fit TRBD1. CDR3 length: 15 residues. J gave up 2 bases and V 1 base, and 2 bases lay outside the gene matches. Germline lookup yields CDR1 MNHNY and CDR2 SVGAGI (reference sequence). DNA of the CDR3: TGTGCCAGCAGTTACTACGGGACAGGGGCCTACGAGCAGTACTTC. Encoded protein: CASSYYGTGAYEQYF.

The chain joins TRBV5-1 to TRBJ2-5; the D is unclear. Germline assignment: CDR1 SGHRS and CDR2 YFSETQ. The length of the CDR3 is 15 residues. V shed 2 bases and J shed 5 bases, with 16 bases lying between them. CDR3 sequence reads: CASSLGPGGQETQYF. CDR3 in DNA: TGCGCCAGCAGCTTAGGTCCAGGCGGCCAGGAGACCCAGTACTTC.

In its sample, this clonotype was seen a few times. This chain connects TRBV28 to TRBJ2-1; maybe TRBD2 (7 bases). V lost 5 bases and J lost 15, with 17 bases in between. This CDR3 is built from 12 residues. Germline CDR1 and CDR2: MDHEN and SYDVKM. As DNA, the CDR3 is TGTGCCAGCAGTCTTGGGGGGGACAATCGGTTCTTC. This sequence encodes CASSLGGDNRFF.

At least ten counts were recorded for this clonotype. The chain has TRBV27 and TRBJ1-1, with D unresolved. Germline loops: CDR1 MNHEY, CDR2 SMNVEV (reference sequence). The CDR3 loop spans 13 amino acids. The ends were cut back, 2 bases at V and 7 bases at J, with 11 bases in the middle. Here the CDR3 DNA reads TGTGCCAGCAGTTTACTATCGGGGAGTGAAGCTTTCTTT. Its translation: CASSLLSGSEAFF.

This clonotype was detected a few times. The chain couples TRBV12-3 or TRBV12-4 to TRBJ2-7; the D is unclear. Trimming removed 5 bases from V and 2 bases from J, with 10 bases in between. There are 13 residues in the CDR3. The DNA of the CDR3 is TGTGCCAGCAGTAACGGAGCGCCCTACGAGCAGTACTTC. It yields the protein CASSNGAPYEQYF.

This clonotype has only a few counts. The rearrangement links TRBV3-1 to TRBJ2-3; possibly TRBD2 for D (5 bases). This CDR3 has 13 residues. Deletions cut 6 bases from V and 2 bases from J, with 9 bases between. The germline V gene has CDR1 LGHDT and CDR2 YNNKEL (reference sequence). The CDR3 DNA reads as TGTGCCAGCAGTATGGAGGACACAGATACGCAGTATTTT. Its protein product is CASSMEDTDTQYF.

The chain is built from TRBV4-3 and TRBJ1-3; D gene ambiguous. The CDR3 extends over 12 amino acids. V lost 5 bases, J lost 2 bases, and 4 bases lay in between. Germline loops: CDR1 LGHNA, CDR2 YSLEER. The CDR3, as DNA: TGCGCCAGCAGCAACACTGGAAACACCATATATTTT. It yields the protein CASSNTGNTIYF.

In this sample, this clonotype turned up many times. The chain combines TRBV7-9 with TRBJ2-1; 7 bases are a match to TRBD1. Germline V gene lookup returns CDR1 SEHNR and CDR2 FQNEAQ (reference sequence). The CDR3 has 12 residues. V lost 1 base to trimming and J lost 13 bases; unmatched junction nucleotides: 4. CDR3 amino acids: CASSLGGTDQFF. The CDR3 nucleotides are TGTGCCAGCAGCTTAGGTGGGACAGACCAGTTCTTC.

This clonotype has a count of ten or more. This chain links TRBV7-9 with TRBJ1-3; possible D gene TRBD1, 6 bases. CDR3 length equals 16 residues. V was cut by 5 bases and J by 1 base, with 15 bases left in between. Per germline, CDR1 SEHNR and CDR2 FQNEAQ (reference sequence). The CDR3 protein is CASSRPPDSSGNTIYF. The CDR3 DNA follows: TGTGCCAGCAGCCGTCCCCCGGACAGTTCTGGAAACACCATATATTTT.

Ten or more counts support this clonotype. V and J are TRBV5-4 and TRBJ2-5, with unresolved D. Germline lookup yields CDR1 SGHNT and CDR2 YYREEE (reference sequence). The V end lost 1 base, the J end lost 1 base, and 8 bases lay between the germline ends. The CDR3 spans 14 residues. CDR3 sequence (DNA): TGTGCCAGCAGCTTGCCGGACGGCCAAGAGACCCAGTACTTC. Amino acids: CASSLPDGQETQYF.

As DNA, the CDR3 is TGCAGCGTCCGGGACGACCTCACAGATACGCAGTATTTT. Residues: CSVRDDLTDTQYF. The V call is TRBV29-1, the J call TRBJ2-3; D may be TRBD1 or TRBD2 (5 bases each). The V and J ends lost 6 bases and 2 bases respectively, with 12 bases between them. In germline, CDR1 is SQVTM, CDR2 ANQGSEA. The CDR3 is 13 residues long.

This clonotype is termed medium-sized. The V and J genes are TRBV14 and TRBJ2-6; 8 nucleotides match TRBD1. The trim removed 4 bases at V and 0 bases at J, leaving 2 bases unmatched. The CDR3 runs to 16 residues. Germline V gene sequence: CDR1 SGHDN, CDR2 FVKESK. CDR3 sequence (DNA): TGTGCCAGCAGCCGGGACAGGAGCTCTGGGGCCAACGTCCTGACTTTC. This gives the protein CASSRDRSSGANVLTF.

The chain carries TRBV7-6 and TRBJ2-7; 10 bases are a match to TRBD1. Germline CDR1 and CDR2: SGHVS and FNYEAQ. Germline trimming cut 5 bases from V and 7 bases from J; bases unmatched to any gene: 11. This CDR3 is 15 amino acids long. The CDR3 DNA is TGTGCCAGCAGCAACAACTTTAGGACAGGGGGAGAGCAGTACTTC. Protein sequence: CASSNNFRTGGEQYF.

This clonotype turned up a few times. The chain employs TRBV28 and TRBJ2-3, with D possibly being TRBD2 (7 bases). Trimming took off 4 bases at V and 4 bases at J, with 21 bases between the two ends. The V gene's germline CDR1 is MDHEN and CDR2 SYDVKM. This CDR3 is 17 amino acids long. The CDR3 DNA sequence: TGTGCCAGCAGTTCCCAAGGGGGGGGGCTAGGAGCAGATACGCAGTATTTT. Translating it yields CASSSQGGGLGADTQYF.

This chain uses TRBV28 with TRBJ2-1, with D perhaps matching TRBD1 (6 bases). V was shortened by 3 bases and J by 3 bases, with 12 bases between the two germline ends. The CDR3 length is 15 residues. The germline V gene has CDR1 MDHEN and CDR2 SYDVKM. CDR3 sequence: CASSFPGAYYNEQFF. The DNA of the CDR3 is TGTGCCAGCAGTTTTCCAGGGGCTTACTACAATGAGCAGTTCTTC.

The rearrangement links TRBV11-2 to TRBJ2-4; D perhaps matches TRBD1 (5 bases). V lost 2 bases to trimming and J lost 7 bases, with 9 bases between them. Looked up from germline, CDR1 is SGHAT and CDR2 is FQNNGV. CDR3 length equals 13 residues. The CDR3, as DNA: TGTGCCAGCAGCTTAAACAGGTTGAACATTCAGTACTTC. It is translated as CASSLNRLNIQYF.

This clonotype was observed many times. This chain uses TRBV11-2 with TRBJ2-3; D is unresolved. V gave up 3 bases and J gave up 1 base, with 11 bases separating them. The CDR3 loop spans 15 amino acids. The germline V gene encodes CDR1 SGHAT and CDR2 FQNNGV. CDR3 nucleotide sequence: TGTGCCAGCAGCTTCCAACGGGTAGGCACAGATACGCAGTATTTT. Protein product: CASSFQRVGTDTQYF.

This clonotype has at least ten counts. The chain has TRBV20-1 and TRBJ1-4; D gene ambiguous. The V end lost 0 bases, the J end lost 8 bases, and 10 bases lay between the germline ends. Germline V gene lookup returns CDR1 DFQATT and CDR2 SNEGSKA (reference sequence). The CDR3 spans 13 residues. Written as DNA, the CDR3 is TGCAGTGCTAGAGACTTGTCCCCAGAAAAACTGTTTTTT. Protein: CSARDLSPEKLFF.

This clonotype was recorded at least ten times. This rearrangement joins TRBV5-1 to TRBJ2-7, with D tentatively TRBD1 (6 bases). The V and J ends lost 4 bases and 1 base respectively, with 12 bases between them. The CDR3 length is 14 residues. The germline V gene has CDR1 SGHRS and CDR2 YFSETQ. CDR3 coding DNA: TGCGCCAGCAGCACCGAGGGGACATCCTACGAGCAGTACTTC. This sequence encodes CASSTEGTSYEQYF. The variable domain in full, completed from reference TRBV5-1 and TRBJ2-7, reads KAGVTQTPRYLIKTRGQQVTLSCSPISGHRSVSWYQQTPGQGLQFLFEYFSETQRNKGNFPGRFSGRQFSNSRSEMNVSTLELGDSALYLCASSTEGTSYEQYFGPGTRLTVT.

The sample holds a few counts of this clonotype. The V gene is TRBV20-1, the J gene TRBJ2-2; TRBD1 matches at 8 bases. The germline gives CDR1 DFQATT, CDR2 SNEGSKA (reference sequence). The CDR3 has 15 residues. With V trimmed by 2 bases and J by 6 bases, 8 bases remained unmatched. The DNA for the CDR3 is TGCAGTGCTAGATCTTGGCAGGGGGCCTCCGGGGAGCTGTTTTTT. This gives the protein CSARSWQGASGELFF.

At least ten counts were recorded for this clonotype. V usage is TRBV18 and J usage is TRBJ2-2; 7 bases align to TRBD2. V gave up 2 bases and J gave up 4 bases; unmatched junction bases: 4. Germline lookup yields CDR1 KGHSH and CDR2 LQKENI. The CDR3 consists of 15 residues. CDR3 sequence (DNA): TGTGCCAGCTCACCAAAGCGGGACGGCACCGGGGAGCTGTTTTTT. It is translated as CASSPKRDGTGELFF.

This clonotype has ten or more counts. V usage is TRBV7-9 and J usage is TRBJ2-7; 13 nucleotides match TRBD2. Per the germline V gene, CDR1 is SEHNR and CDR2 is FQNEAQ (reference sequence). The CDR3 spans 14 residues. Trimming cost V 9 bases and J 2 bases; bases outside gene matches: 4. CDR3 in amino acids: CASGTSGITYEQYF. CDR3 coding DNA: TGTGCCAGTGGGACTAGCGGGATTACCTACGAGCAGTACTTC.

This clonotype occurred a few times. V and J are TRBV15 and TRBJ2-5; D might be TRBD2 (6 bases). V lost 3 bases, J lost 0 bases, and 8 bases lay in between. This CDR3 spans 14 amino acids. Germline values: CDR1 LNHNV, CDR2 YYDKDF (reference sequence). The CDR3 region has the DNA TGTGCCACCAGCAGGGACTACTACCAAGAGACCCAGTACTTC. Its translation: CATSRDYYQETQYF.

This chain joins TRBV15 and TRBJ2-7; D might be TRBD2 (6 bases). Trimming shortened V by 0 bases and J by 6 bases, and 21 bases separated the two germline ends. The germline V gene has CDR1 LNHNV and CDR2 YYDKDF (reference sequence). The CDR3 has 17 amino acids. The CDR3 loop reads CATSRDLGGRVGAEQYF. Here the CDR3 DNA reads TGTGCCACCAGCAGAGATCTGGGGGGACGCGTTGGCGCCGAGCAGTACTTC.

This clonotype has a handful of counts. The junction shows a germline mismatch at one end, possibly a read error. The chain employs TRBV5-1 and TRBJ1-1, with TRBD1 identical over 7 bases. This CDR3 has 15 residues. CDR1 is SGHRS, CDR2 YFSETQ, per germline. CDR3 in amino acids: CASSGVQGQIPEVFF. Written as DNA, the CDR3 is TGCGCCAGCAGCGGGGTACAGGGGCAGATACCTGAAGTTTTCTTT.

The chain carries TRBV5-1 and TRBJ1-5; 9 nucleotides line up with TRBD1. This CDR3 contains 16 residues. Trimming took 2 bases from V and 4 from J; bases not matched to a gene: 7. Germline V CDR1 and CDR2: SGHRS, YFSETQ. CDR3 amino acids: CASSLGGQGANQPQHF. The CDR3 region has the DNA TGCGCCAGCAGCTTAGGGGGACAGGGTGCAAATCAGCCCCAGCATTTT.

In its sample, this clonotype was seen many times. The chain recombines TRBV6-5 with TRBJ2-1; TRBD1 agrees at 9 bases. The CDR3 extends over 16 amino acids. CDR1 MNHEY and CDR2 SVGAGI come from the germline V gene. With 3 bases clipped from V and 5 bases from J, the junction kept 8 bases outside the gene matches. This CDR3 is CASSYITTGGHNEQFF. The DNA for the CDR3 is TGTGCCAGCAGTTATATTACAACAGGGGGCCACAATGAGCAGTTCTTC.